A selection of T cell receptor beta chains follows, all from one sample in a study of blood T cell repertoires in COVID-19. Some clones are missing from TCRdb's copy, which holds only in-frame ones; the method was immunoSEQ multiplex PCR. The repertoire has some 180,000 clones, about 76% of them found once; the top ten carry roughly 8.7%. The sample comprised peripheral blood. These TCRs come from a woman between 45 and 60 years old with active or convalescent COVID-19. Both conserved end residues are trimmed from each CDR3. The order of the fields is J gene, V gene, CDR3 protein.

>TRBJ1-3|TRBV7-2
ASSLARANSGNTIY
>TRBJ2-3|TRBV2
ASGPGLATDTQY
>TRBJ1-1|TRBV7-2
ASSNRVTEAF
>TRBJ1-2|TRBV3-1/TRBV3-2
ASSQGDRGARGYT
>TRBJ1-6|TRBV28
ASSLSAGVNSPLH
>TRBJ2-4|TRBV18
ASSPPLMIPRGGRAKNIQY
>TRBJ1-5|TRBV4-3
ASSQSRREGYQPQH
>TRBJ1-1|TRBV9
ASSTRQESEAF
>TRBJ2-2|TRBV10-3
AIAGQANTGELF
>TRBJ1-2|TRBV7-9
ASVPGTGGNGYT
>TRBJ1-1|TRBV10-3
AIRSFGQGENTEAF
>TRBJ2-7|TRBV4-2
ASSPTPGTWDPYEQY
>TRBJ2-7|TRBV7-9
ASSLSGYEQY
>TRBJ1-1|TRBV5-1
ASSRRQGAGFYTEAF
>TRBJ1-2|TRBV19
ASSTTGGGYGYT
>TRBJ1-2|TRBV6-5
ASSRDRVYGYT
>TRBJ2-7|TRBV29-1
SVEEGQGHSYEQY
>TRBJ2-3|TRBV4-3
ASSQGLAHTDTQY
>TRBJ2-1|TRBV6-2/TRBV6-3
ASSYSEGEQF
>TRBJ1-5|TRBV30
AWSTAAVYSNQPQH
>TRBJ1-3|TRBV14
ASSQDIGGNTIY
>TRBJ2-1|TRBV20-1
SASRGLAGVSDEQF
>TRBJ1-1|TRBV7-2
ASSLVSLATEAF
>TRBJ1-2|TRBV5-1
ASSLFTVDRDGYT
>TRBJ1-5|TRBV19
ASSVRSSGTGARQPQH
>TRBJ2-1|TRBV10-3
ATQREIYNEQF
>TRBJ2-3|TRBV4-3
ASSPLGREGRGADTQY
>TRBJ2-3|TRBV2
ASSADSTDTQY
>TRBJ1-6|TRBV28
ASSSGQGNTPLH
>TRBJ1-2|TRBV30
AWSPLGQEPYGYT
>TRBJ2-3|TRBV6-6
ASSYSGTGTDTQY
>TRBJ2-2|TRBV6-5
ASRRTGNTGELF
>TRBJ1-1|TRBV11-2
ASSLLQGSNTEAF
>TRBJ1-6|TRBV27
ASRRGQGTYNSPLH
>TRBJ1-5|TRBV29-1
SVGQYNQPQH
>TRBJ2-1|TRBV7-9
ASSAGYASSYNEQF
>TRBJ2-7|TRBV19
ASSSLAGGLYEQY